Following are 14 T cell receptor beta chains from one sample sequenced in a study of CD8 T cells in ankylosing spondylitis. TCRdb ran MiXCR on the 5' RACE reads and lists one entry per CDR3 protein. This table has under 300,000 distinct CDR3 sequences, over 8.5% appearing once. The specimen was blood, either unsorted or a sorted T cell fraction (not recorded which). These TCRs come from a male donor with ankylosing spondylitis or in good health (not recorded which).

This clonotype was recorded many times. The gene calls are TRBV10-3 and TRBJ2-7, with TRBD1 as a possible D gene (5 bases). The CDR3 is 13 residues long. Trimming cost V 3 bases and J 2 bases, with 8 bases left between them. Germline loops: CDR1 ENHRY, CDR2 SYGVKD. CDR3 sequence: CAISDREPYEQYF. The CDR3 nucleotides read TGTGCCATCAGTGACAGGGAACCCTACGAGCAGTACTTC.

This clonotype was picked up many times. As DNA, the CDR3 is TGCAGTGCAATCGATAGCGGGAGGGTTAGTGAGCAGTTCTTC. Its translation: CSAIDSGRVSEQFF. V and J are TRBV20-1 and TRBJ2-1; TRBD2 agrees at 11 bases. The germline V gene encodes CDR1 DFQATT and CDR2 SNEGSKA (reference sequence). The CDR3 spans 14 residues. The ends lost 6 bases at V and 9 bases at J; junction bases unmatched: 10.

This clonotype was observed a handful of times. V gene TRBV3-1 combines with J gene TRBJ1-4; D is unresolved. The germline CDR1 and CDR2 sequences are LGHDT and YNNKEL (reference sequence). V lost 1 base and J 3 bases, leaving 9 bases between the germline ends. There are 15 residues in the CDR3. CDR3 protein: CASSQGARANEKLFF. The CDR3 DNA is TGTGCCAGCAGCCAAGGAGCGAGGGCTAATGAAAAACTGTTTTTT.

The sample holds many counts of this clonotype. The rearrangement joins TRBV4-2 to TRBJ1-1; D unresolved. Germline lookup yields CDR1 LGHNA and CDR2 YNFKEQ. Trimming removed 5 bases at V and 1 base at J, with 5 bases between. The CDR3 loop spans 12 amino acids. This CDR3 is CASSKPNTEAFF. CDR3 in DNA: TGTGCCAGCAGCAAGCCGAACACTGAAGCTTTCTTT.

Concerning this clonotype itself: A read error may account for a junction end that differs from germline. The chain combines TRBV30 with TRBJ1-2, with D uncertain. The CDR3 loop spans 11 amino acids. Germline-derived CDR1 and CDR2 are GTSNPN and SVGIG (reference sequence). The CDR3 sequence: CGLGRVYGYTF. CDR3 DNA: TGCGGGCTAGGGCGGGTGTATGGCTACACCTTC. The full variable domain, its missing parts supplied by reference TRBV30 and TRBJ1-2, is SQTIHQWPATLVQPVGSPLSLECTVEGTSNPNLYWYRQAAGRGLQLLFYSVGIGQISSEVPQNLSASRPQDRQFILSSKKLLLSDSGFYLCGLGRVYGYTFGSGTRLTVV.

This clonotype appeared a few times. The chain combines TRBV7-3 with TRBJ2-5; a weak D match, TRBD1 (5 bases). V gave up 5 bases and J gave up 0 bases, with 10 bases separating them. There are 14 residues in the CDR3. Per the germline V gene, CDR1 is SGHTA and CDR2 is FQGTGA. The CDR3 nucleotides read TGTGCCAGCAGCAGGTCAGGGTACCAAGAGACCCAGTACTTC. Translation gives CASSRSGYQETQYF.

This clonotype was recorded many times. V gene TRBV20-1 combines with J gene TRBJ2-5; unclear D gene. The CDR3 consists of 11 residues. The germline V gene has CDR1 DFQATT and CDR2 SNEGSKA (reference sequence). V was clipped by 5 bases and J by 4 bases, with 8 bases between them. CDR3 protein: CSAPQGETQYF. For the CDR3, the DNA is TGCAGTGCTCCGCAAGGAGAGACCCAGTACTTC.

This clonotype was detected only a few times. The junction does not match germline at one end; this may be a read error. V and J are TRBV20-1 and TRBJ2-7; 8 bases are a match to TRBD2. Germline values: CDR1 DFQATT, CDR2 SNEGSKA (reference sequence). The CDR3 consists of 17 residues. The CDR3 sequence is CCARDSASGSDSYEQYF. CDR3 DNA: TGCTGTGCTAGAGATTCGGCTAGCGGGTCTGACTCCTACGAGCAGTACTTC.

This clonotype was detected a few times. J is TRBJ1-1 and V is TRBV7-9; D remains ambiguous. This CDR3 is built from 11 residues. Germline CDR1 is SEHNR and CDR2 is FQNEAQ (reference sequence). V lost 2 bases, J lost 6 bases, and 4 bases lay in between. CDR3 nucleotides: TGTGCCAGCAGCTTATTGGCTGAAGCTTTCTTT. It specifies CASSLLAEAFF.

This clonotype was observed many times. The rearrangement links TRBV20-1 to TRBJ1-4; D uncertain. CDR1 and CDR2 (germline): DFQATT, SNEGSKA (reference sequence). This CDR3 contains 11 residues. With 3 bases removed from V and 8 bases from J, the gap between germline ends came to 7 bases. The CDR3 spells CSASGEEKLFF. CDR3 bases: TGCAGTGCTAGCGGAGAAGAAAAACTGTTTTTT.

This clonotype was counted many times. The chain uses TRBV3-1 and TRBJ2-7, with a weak D call TRBD2 (5 bases). V lost 1 base, J lost 3 bases, and 16 bases lay in between. The CDR3 consists of 16 residues. Germline V gene sequence: CDR1 LGHDT, CDR2 YNNKEL (reference sequence). The CDR3 protein is CASSQGGETGFYEQYF. CDR3 in DNA: TGTGCCAGCAGCCAAGGGGGAGAGACGGGCTTCTACGAGCAGTACTTC.

This clonotype has a handful of counts. V is TRBV14 and J is TRBJ2-4; TRBD2 is a possible D gene (6 bases). CDR1 is SGHDN and CDR2 is FVKESK in the germline V gene. Trimming pared 1 base from V and 0 bases from J, leaving 7 bases between. The CDR3 consists of 15 residues. The CDR3 coding sequence is TGTGCCAGCAGCCAAGCGGGGGTAGCCAAAAACATTCAGTACTTC. Translated: CASSQAGVAKNIQYF.

This clonotype was found many times. V gene TRBV5-1 combines with J gene TRBJ2-7; the D gene is possibly TRBD2 (5 bases). The CDR3 is made up of 13 amino acids. Trimming cost V 5 bases and J 0 bases, with 9 bases left between them. Germline CDR1 reads SGHRS; CDR2 reads YFSETQ. CDR3 sequence: CASRVGDSYEQYF. CDR3 nucleotide sequence: TGCGCCAGCAGAGTCGGGGACTCCTACGAGCAGTACTTC.

The chain is built from TRBV2 and TRBJ1-2; no clear D gene. Germline-derived CDR1 and CDR2 are SNHLY and FYNNEI. The length of the CDR3 is 12 residues. V gave up 3 bases and J gave up 8 bases, with 10 bases separating them. The CDR3 bases are TGTGCCAGCAGTGAGGAGGTATCCGGCTACACCTTC. As protein: CASSEEVSGYTF.